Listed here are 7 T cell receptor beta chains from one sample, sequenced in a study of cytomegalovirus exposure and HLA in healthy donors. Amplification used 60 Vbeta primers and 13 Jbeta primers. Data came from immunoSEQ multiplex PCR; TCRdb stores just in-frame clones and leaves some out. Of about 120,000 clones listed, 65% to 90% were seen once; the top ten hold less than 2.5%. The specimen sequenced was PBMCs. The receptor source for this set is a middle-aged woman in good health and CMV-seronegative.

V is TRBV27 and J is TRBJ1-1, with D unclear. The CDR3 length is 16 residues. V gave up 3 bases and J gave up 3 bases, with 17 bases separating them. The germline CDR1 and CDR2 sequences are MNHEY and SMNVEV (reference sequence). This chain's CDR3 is CASSFTSMGRHTEAFF. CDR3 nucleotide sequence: TGTGCCAGCAGTTTTACCTCAATGGGGAGGCACACTGAAGCTTTCTTT.

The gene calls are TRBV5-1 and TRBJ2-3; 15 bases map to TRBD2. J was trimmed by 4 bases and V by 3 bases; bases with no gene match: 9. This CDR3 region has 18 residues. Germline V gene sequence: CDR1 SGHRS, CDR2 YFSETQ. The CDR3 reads CASSYGGTSGRSPDTQYF. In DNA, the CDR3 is TGCGCCAGCAGCTATGGAGGGACTAGCGGGAGGTCGCCAGATACGCAGTATTTT.

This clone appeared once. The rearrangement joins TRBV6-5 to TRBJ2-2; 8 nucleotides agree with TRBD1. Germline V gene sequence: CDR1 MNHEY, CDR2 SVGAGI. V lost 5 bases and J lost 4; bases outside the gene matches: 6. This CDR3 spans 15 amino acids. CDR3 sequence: CASSPRQGITGELFF. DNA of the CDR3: TGTGCCAGCAGTCCACGACAGGGGATCACCGGGGAGCTGTTTTTT.

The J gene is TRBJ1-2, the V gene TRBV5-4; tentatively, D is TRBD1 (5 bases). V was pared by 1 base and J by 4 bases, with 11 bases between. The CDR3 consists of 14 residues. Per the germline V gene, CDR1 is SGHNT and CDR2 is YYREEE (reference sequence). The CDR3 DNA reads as TGTGCCAGCAGCTTGACAGGAGTCTCCTATGGCTACACCTTC. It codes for CASSLTGVSYGYTF.

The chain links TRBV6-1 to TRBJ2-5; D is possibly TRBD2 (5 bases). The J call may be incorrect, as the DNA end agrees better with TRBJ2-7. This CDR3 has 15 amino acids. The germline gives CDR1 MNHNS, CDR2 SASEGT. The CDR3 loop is CASSVARVTSYEQYF. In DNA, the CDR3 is TGTGCCAGCAGTGTCGCGCGGGTAACCTCCTACGAGCAGTACTTC.

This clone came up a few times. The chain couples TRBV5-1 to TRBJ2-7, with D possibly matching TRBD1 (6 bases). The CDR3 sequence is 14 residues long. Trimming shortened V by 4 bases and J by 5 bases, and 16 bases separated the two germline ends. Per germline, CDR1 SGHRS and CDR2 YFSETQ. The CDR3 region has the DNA TGCGCCAGCAGCGCCGGACAGAATCTCCACGAGCAGTACTTC. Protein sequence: CASSAGQNLHEQYF. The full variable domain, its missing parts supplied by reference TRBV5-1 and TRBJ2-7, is KAGVTQTPRYLIKTRGQQVTLSCSPISGHRSVSWYQQTPGQGLQFLFEYFSETQRNKGNFPGRFSGRQFSNSRSEMNVSTLELGDSALYLCASSAGQNLHEQYFGPGTRLTVT.

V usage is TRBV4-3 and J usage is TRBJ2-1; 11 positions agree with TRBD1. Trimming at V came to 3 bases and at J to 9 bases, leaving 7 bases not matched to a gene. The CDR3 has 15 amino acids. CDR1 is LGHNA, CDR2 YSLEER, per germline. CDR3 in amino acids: CASSQTGTGGFEQFF. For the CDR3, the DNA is TGCGCCAGCAGCCAGACCGGGACAGGGGGTTTTGAGCAGTTCTTC.